This T cell receptor beta chain came from a study of CD8+ T cells in alopecia areata. Overall study: Patients received oral tofacitinib, 5 to 10 mg twice daily, for moderate-to-severe alopecia areata.

Germline values: CDR1 MGHDK, CDR2 SYGVNS. V shed 5 bases, J shed 1 base, and the junction held 16 bases outside the gene matches. The CDR3 has 18 residues. Extraction and reverse transcription of RNA yielded cDNA as the sequencing template. The repertoire was sequenced with immunoSEQ multiplex PCR; TCRdb's copy has only in-frame clones and lacks some. Of over 150,000 clones in the sample, about 55% were seen once. Sample treatment: oral pan-JAK inhibitor, 5-10 mg twice daily. From PBMCs, CD4+ and CD8+ T cells were sorted. The table lists this clone with a few counts. What it binds is unknown. Study findings and constraints: A large proportion of expanded lesional clones were detected persisting in scalp and blood during tofacitinib. Among the top 100, expanded CD8+ clones were significantly decreased by tofacitinib, as was scalp clonality.

Sequenced here: CD8+ T cells sorted from blood, sampled at week 24, from a patient treated with tofacitinib. The TCR comes from a human donor with alopecia areata. The chain uses TRBV25-1 and TRBJ2-5; 7 positions agree with TRBD2. The DNA for the CDR3 is TGTGCCAGCAGTCAGGCCACCACGGTGGGGGGGATCCAAGAGACCCAGTACTTC. Its translation: CASSQATTVGGIQETQYF.